This T cell receptor beta chain was documented in a study of cytomegalovirus exposure and HLA in healthy donors (dated by TCRdb to the late 2010s). Study-level background: An earlier analysis of some 600 of the donors reported 276 Gb of sequence data and around 110 million unique TCR beta sequences obtained from some 170 million T cells. An early release covering about 600 HLA-typed donors comprised 300 to 350 gigabases of sequencing data and tens of millions of unique TCR sequences. Of the 300 to 500 genotyped donors, 75% to 85% were placed in the genetic ancestry cluster associated with self-reported Caucasian donors. The study aimed to test whether cataloging public T cell receptors could reveal signatures of past pathogen exposure. The study used immunosequencing to profile the T cell repertoires of 670 or so subjects and linked those repertoires to cytomegalovirus serostatus. In addition to the first cohort of roughly 670 subjects, a separate validation cohort of about 120 different subjects was used. The study combined high-throughput TCR immunosequencing, statistical association of individual TCRs with disease status, and machine learning to predict cytomegalovirus infection status. A later analysis re-analyzed previously published TCR beta repertoires from 500 to 700 donors and added high-resolution HLA genotyping to study TCR occurrence patterns. The later analysis used no new phenotypic data to find candidate immune exposures, relying instead on TCR beta sequences and their occurrence across donors. An earlier analysis of roughly 600 of the donors used high-throughput TCR beta sequencing to judge whether each TCR beta V gene segment behaved as functional or pseudogenic. Alongside the repertoire data, information on donor age, sex, ethnicity and CMV serostatus was compiled. A later genetic analysis used genome-wide SNP genotypes for 398 of the 666 donors, treating that subset as a discovery cohort. Every discovery cohort repertoire had been produced on one sequencing platform. HLA typing covered class I and class II loci at four-digit resolution. Typing coverage differed by locus: A, B, C, DRB1 and DQB1 were typed in about 629-640 donors, DQA1 in roughly 510, DPA1 in around 610, and DPB1 in roughly 450. About five DR-DQ haplotypes were handled as single units for association and clustering, since linkage in the cohort was strong. Among roughly 400 genotyped donors of the cohort, an average of roughly 240,000 unique TCR beta nucleotide sequences were sequenced per donor, roughly 18% of them non-productive. Broader findings and caveats from the paper: In an earlier analysis of some 500 of the donors, most TCR beta V segments appeared in productive rearrangements about 87% or about 30% of the time, broadly matching IMGT annotations. Immune exposure information for the cohort was limited to CMV serostatus. A later analysis found that TCR association rates varied across HLA loci, with DRB1 alleles showing the most associated TCRs and HLA-C alleles the fewest. Because HLA typing was missing for some donors at each locus, association tests included only the typed subset. Some IMGT-functional V segments, including TRBV6-2 and TRBV6-3, could not be distinguished by the 87-base-pair reads and were therefore excluded. The cohort was sequenced for TCR beta chains only, and without alpha or paired-chain data the features that could be detected were limited. In a later analysis, HLA-associated TCR beta chains were found to be more clonally expanded and to have lower generation probabilities than equally common non-associated chains. At a false discovery rate of 0.05, a later analysis linked around 17,000 TCR beta sequences to specific HLA alleles. Correlated functional status among segregating V segments might reflect linkage disequilibrium, but an unknown experimental factor could not be ruled out. About 17 rarely observed V segments, including chromosome 9 orphons, were excluded from the earlier analysis of several hundred of the donors because counts were too low. The classifier was reported to diagnose cytomegalovirus status with high specificity and sensitivity in both the original cohort and the validation cohort. It was suggested by the authors that the approach could potentially be generalized to other disease states and immunological phenotypes. In a later genetic analysis, fewer N-insertions in productive TCRs were reported among donors in an Asian-associated ancestry cluster than the roughly 700-donor mean. V-gene and J-gene trimming of TCR beta chains was associated with a missense DCLRE1C variant in a later genetic analysis, and the association was replicated in an independent cohort. According to a later analysis, most CMV-associated TCR beta chains appeared to be HLA-restricted, and the HLA associations seemed to be driven largely by CMV exposure. Sequencing depth was assumed to be roughly uniform across donors in the presence/absence analyses, though that assumption may not hold. Several of the top co-occurrence clusters appeared to be linked to parvovirus B19, influenza, CMV and Epstein-Barr virus, according to a later analysis. Strong co-occurrence of HLA alleles, especially DR and DQ, made assigning TCR associations to individual alleles difficult. Most TCR sequences were observed very rarely across donors, whereas some public TCRs were present in many individuals. The sequencing pipeline was judged likely to have produced a cluster of highly shared sequence variants as a technical artifact. Three of the identified cytomegalovirus-associated TCR beta chains were confirmed in vitro to be specific for cytomegalovirus antigens. A further reported finding was that TCR beta sequences accurately predicted the HLA-A and HLA-B alleles for most subjects in the first cohort. In the study, approximately 150 TCR beta chains were listed as associated with cytomegalovirus.

Concerning this clone itself: Its antigen is unknown. The record has no base qualities; no much larger clone is one base away.

The library was made by the immunoSEQ multiplex PCR assay. For the multiplex PCR, a mixture combining 60 forward primers for TCR Vbeta segments and 13 reverse primers for TCR Jbeta segments was used. The CDR3 region of rearranged TCR beta genes was amplified from genomic DNA with a multiplex PCR assay. The amplified TCR beta libraries were sequenced on the Illumina HiSeq System as 87-base-pair reads. The paper's data handling went like this. Across the 500 to 700 repertoires, a later analysis counted 60 million to 90 million unique TCR beta chains, around 10 million of which were shared by at least two donors. A nearest-neighbor algorithm error-corrected the raw reads and collapsed the reads into unique sequences, merging closely related sequences to remove PCR and sequencing errors. CDR3 sequences were aligned to IMGT reference sequences to assign V, D and J gene segments. For a sequence to be retained, a match of at least six nucleotides to both a V gene segment and a J gene segment was required. Rearrangements were classified as productive when the CDR3 lacked stop codons and remained in frame with V and J, and all other rearrangements were classified as non-productive. Following IMGT convention, CDR3 was defined as the stretch from the second conserved V-encoded cysteine to the conserved J-encoded phenylalanine. The earlier analysis of 500 to 750 of the donors excluded any sequence lacking an unambiguous match to a single V gene segment. An earlier analysis of 587 of the donors classified V segments as functional when productive rearrangements were above 56.7% and as segregating when the standard deviation between donors was above 5%. To diagnose cytomegalovirus status from the catalog of TCR beta chain sequences, a statistical classification framework was built. In a later analysis, TCR nucleotide sequences were compared against IMGT/GENE-DB human TR gene sequences so that V and J genes could be assigned. In a later analysis, CDR3 sequences and most-parsimonious VDJ recombination scenarios were assigned using the TCRdist pipeline. A later analysis defined each TCR beta chain by its CDR3 amino acid sequence plus V-gene family, and excluded reads lacking a unique V-gene family. As a way to deal with suspected cross-contamination and a sequencing artifact, a later analysis dropped 450 to 600 nucleotide sequences that were highly shared and had low generation probability. In a later analysis, a clonal expansion index for each public chain was calculated from normalized within-repertoire ranks of inferred template counts. In a later analysis, generation probabilities were computed with a VDJ recombination model fitted to out-of-frame rearrangements, and the resulting probabilities were checked against IGoR. Hypergeometric tests were used in a later analysis to score TCR-TCR, TCR-HLA and TCR-CMV co-occurrence, with a repertoire-size bias correction applied to the TCR pairs. In a later analysis, false discovery rates were estimated by permuting HLA or CMV assignments 20 times. In a later analysis, co-occurring TCRs were grouped using DBSCAN, and TCRdist sequence similarity was added for clustering within HLA-allele-positive subsets. For co-occurrence clustering, repertoires with fewer than 30,000 or more than 120,000 public chains were excluded, along with about five repertoires with anomalous nucleotide sharing. This immuneACCESS table, as held by TCRdb, lists in-frame sequences with V and J called but not all clones. Of the missing ones, under half trace to an unresolved V gene in checked studies; the others have no known cause. That table supplies the V and J calls and clone size; D and trimming were determined from the DNA. The sample data list approximately 100,000 clones, and 80% to 90% of these were observed just once. The top ten clones comprise 1.2% of the sample.

The CDR3 starts with the cysteine, ends with the phenylalanine, and has 13 residues. The only DNA kept is the CDR3, 39 bases in frame from the first base. The germline V gene encodes CDR1 SGHNT and CDR2 YENEEA. V sheds 1 base and J sheds 5 bases, leaving 8 bases between their ends. The cohort consisted of 600 to 700 healthy bone marrow donors. At the time of sampling, all cohort members were nominally healthy, though unrecorded immune exposures were likely present. The donor tested CMV seronegative, placing the donor among the 352 seronegative members of the cohort. A peripheral blood sample was provided by each donor, and peripheral blood mononuclear cells were used for TCR beta sequencing. The Qiagen DNeasy Blood Extraction Kit was used to extract genomic DNA from the blood cell samples.

Sequencing input: PBMCs. The chain employs TRBV11-3 and TRBJ2-5; TRBD1 is a weak D gene call, 5 bases matching. The source of this sequence is a young woman in good health and CMV-seronegative. Read as DNA, the sequence is TGTGCCAGCAGCTTAGGGGGCGCGGAGACCCAGTACTTC. Its coded protein is CASSLGGAETQYF.